One and the same sample provided the 24 T cell receptor beta chains below, sequenced in a study of response to subunit inactivated influenza vaccine (dated by TCRdb to the late 2010s). The library relied on RT-PCR. This sample was sequenced with an Illumina HiSeq 2500. The public reads were reanalyzed by TCRdb: fastp trimming at Q25, MiXCR alignment, in-frame beta chains only. One record per CDR3 amino acid sequence lists the most common genes and DNA. The sample data list 800,000 or so distinct CDR3 sequences, and approximately 21% of these were observed just once. Of the sample, roughly 10% is held by the ten largest clones. The sample here was PBMCs from blood, taken 5 days after vaccination. All receptors derive from a man aged 45-60 years who received an inactivated influenza vaccine. Donor details come from another sample of the same person, matched by shared clones.

This chain uses TRBV7-9 with TRBJ2-1, with 8 bases matching TRBD2. This CDR3 is built from 13 residues. Germline values: CDR1 SEHNR, CDR2 FQNEAQ (reference sequence). J gave up 14 bases and V 4 bases, and 10 bases lay outside the gene matches. DNA for the CDR3: TGTGCCAGCAGCTCCCTTGCGGGGGGCGAGGAGTTCTTC. Residues: CASSSLAGGEEFF.

A few counts support this clonotype. The V call is TRBV20-1, the J call TRBJ2-2, with 10 bases identical to TRBD2. V lost 5 bases to trimming and J lost 2 bases; unmatched junction nucleotides: 8. The CDR3 is 16 residues long. Germline V lookup: CDR1 DFQATT, CDR2 SNEGSKA (reference sequence). The CDR3: CSAYSGRTENTGELFF. In nucleotides, the CDR3 is TGCAGTGCTTATAGCGGGAGGACCGAAAACACCGGGGAGCTGTTTTTT.

At least ten counts were recorded for this clonotype. The J gene is TRBJ2-5, the V gene TRBV5-1, with TRBD2 identical over 12 bases. Germline V lookup: CDR1 SGHRS, CDR2 YFSETQ. This CDR3 region has 17 residues. The trim removed 1 base at V and 1 base at J, leaving 5 bases unmatched. This CDR3 reads CASSLRLAGVIQETQYF. CDR3 in DNA: TGCGCCAGCAGCTTGAGACTAGCGGGGGTGATCCAAGAGACCCAGTACTTC.

Details on this clonotype: At one boundary the junction diverges from the germline segment, which might be a read error. CDR3 nucleotides: TGTGCCATCAGTGAGTCGGTGGGCAGGGCCCTCGGCAACTTC. Translation gives CAISESVGRALGNF. This chain links TRBV10-3 with TRBJ2-7; TRBD1 is a possible D gene (5 bases). The CDR3 runs to 14 residues. CDR1 and CDR2 (germline): ENHRY, SYGVKD.

The rearrangement uses TRBV6-2 or TRBV6-3 and TRBJ1-4; possibly TRBD1 for D (5 bases). The V gene's germline CDR1 is MNHEY and CDR2 SVGEGT. V gave up 6 bases and J gave up 0 bases, with 11 bases separating them. This CDR3 spans 15 amino acids. The CDR3 loop is CASRSTGPTNEKLFF. CDR3 in DNA: TGTGCCAGCAGATCTACAGGACCAACTAATGAAAAACTGTTTTTT.

The chain employs TRBV20-1 and TRBJ2-5; 8 bases map to TRBD1. The V and J ends lost 4 bases and 4 bases, in that order; junction bases with no gene match: 5. CDR3 length: 13 amino acids. CDR1 DFQATT and CDR2 SNEGSKA come from the germline V gene (reference sequence). The chain's CDR3 is CSANRGFGETQYF. DNA of the CDR3: TGCAGTGCTAACAGGGGGTTCGGAGAGACCCAGTACTTC.

The genes are TRBV20-1 and TRBJ2-7; D gene ambiguous. Between the trimmed V and J ends, which lost 3 bases and 7 bases, there was a span of 10 bases. CDR1 and CDR2 from the germline V gene are DFQATT and SNEGSKA (reference sequence). CDR3 length equals 11 residues. Written as DNA, the CDR3 is TGCAGTGCTAGGGCTGATAGGGAGCAGTACTTC. Protein product: CSARADREQYF.

Many counts were recorded for this clonotype. This chain links TRBV5-1 with TRBJ2-5; D is uncertain. Trimming took off 4 bases at V and 2 bases at J, with 12 bases between the two ends. The germline V gene has CDR1 SGHRS and CDR2 YFSETQ. CDR3 length: 14 residues. The CDR3 DNA reads TGCGCCAGCAGCGTCGGCACCTCTCAAGAGACCCAGTACTTC. Translated: CASSVGTSQETQYF.

This clonotype has a handful of counts. The V gene is TRBV27, the J gene TRBJ2-2; 12 positions match TRBD2. This CDR3 has 18 residues. The J segment lost 3 bases and the V segment lost 6 bases, leaving 11 bases of the junction unmatched. CDR1 and CDR2 (germline): MNHEY, SMNVEV (reference sequence). CDR3 sequence reads: CASRGLAGSSGYTGELFF. CDR3 nucleotides: TGTGCCAGCAGAGGACTAGCGGGGTCATCCGGCTACACCGGGGAGCTGTTTTTT.

The chain joins TRBV6-2 or TRBV6-3 to TRBJ1-5; no definite D call. CDR1 MNHEY and CDR2 SVGEGT come from the germline V gene. Trimming cost V 2 bases and J 6 bases, with 11 bases left between them. This CDR3 spans 14 amino acids. The CDR3, as DNA: TGTGCCAGCAGTTACAATGGGCCACGTCAGCCCCAGCATTTT. It encodes CASSYNGPRQPQHF.

V is TRBV28 and J is TRBJ2-1; D call uncertain. Trimming took off 7 bases at V and 0 bases at J, with 13 bases between the two ends. In germline, CDR1 is MDHEN, CDR2 SYDVKM. CDR3 length: 15 amino acids. CDR3 DNA sequence: TGTGCCAGCATGGTGGTGGCAAGCTCCTACAATGAGCAGTTCTTC. It translates to CASMVVASSYNEQFF.

This chain links TRBV5-1 with TRBJ2-5; a possible D gene is TRBD2 (6 bases). V was shortened by 6 bases and J by 0 bases, with 15 bases between the two germline ends. The CDR3 spans 15 residues. In germline, CDR1 is SGHRS, CDR2 YFSETQ. CDR3 in amino acids: CASKRRGGNQETQYF. DNA for the CDR3: TGCGCCAGCAAAAGGCGGGGTGGGAACCAAGAGACCCAGTACTTC.

This clonotype appeared many times. The V call is TRBV5-1, the J call TRBJ1-5; no clear D. With 3 bases removed from V and 1 base from J, the gap between germline ends came to 8 bases. CDR3 length: 14 residues. The V gene's germline CDR1 is SGHRS and CDR2 YFSETQ. The DNA for the CDR3 is TGCGCCAGCAGCTCAGACGTAAGCAATCAGCCCCAGCATTTT. Encoded protein: CASSSDVSNQPQHF.

In its sample, this clonotype was seen many times. This CDR3 reads CASSGQGARETQYF. CDR3 nucleotide sequence: TGTGCCAGCAGTGGACAGGGGGCAAGGGAGACCCAGTACTTC. V gene TRBV12-3 or TRBV12-4 combines with J gene TRBJ2-5, with TRBD1 matching 11 bases. The CDR3 sequence is 14 residues long. Trimming at V came to 5 bases and at J to 5 bases, leaving 4 bases not matched to a gene.

The chain recombines TRBV27 with TRBJ2-7; no definite D call. Germline V gene lookup returns CDR1 MNHEY and CDR2 SMNVEV (reference sequence). V was shortened by 0 bases and J by 1 base, with 7 bases between the two germline ends. The CDR3 has 14 amino acids. The CDR3 DNA reads as TGTGCCAGCAGTTTATCGAGTCAGTCCTACGAGCAGTACTTC. Its translation: CASSLSSQSYEQYF.

This clonotype was observed a few times. J is TRBJ2-1 and V is TRBV12-3 or TRBV12-4; D may be TRBD2 (6 bases). CDR3 length: 14 residues. V shed 6 bases and J shed 9 bases, with 18 bases lying between them. The CDR3: CASSTGGAVGEQFF. For the CDR3, the DNA is TGTGCCAGCAGCACCGGCGGGGCCGTAGGTGAGCAGTTCTTC.

This clonotype has more than one count but fewer than ten. The rearrangement joins TRBV20-1 to TRBJ2-5; 7 bases line up with TRBD1. Germline lookup yields CDR1 DFQATT and CDR2 SNEGSKA (reference sequence). V was pared by 5 bases and J by 7 bases, with 10 bases of the junction left unmatched. The CDR3 runs 13 residues. The CDR3 sequence: CSAPPTGPGTQYF. The CDR3 DNA follows: TGCAGTGCTCCTCCGACAGGGCCGGGGACCCAGTACTTC.

V and J are TRBV18 and TRBJ2-7; the D is unclear. V lost 3 bases, J lost 3 bases, and 9 bases lay in between. The CDR3 sequence is 13 residues long. The germline gives CDR1 KGHSH, CDR2 LQKENI. CDR3 sequence reads: CASSPSLNYEQYF. In nucleotides, the CDR3 is TGTGCCAGCTCACCCAGCCTGAACTACGAGCAGTACTTC.

The V and J genes are TRBV12-3 or TRBV12-4 and TRBJ2-1; 7 nucleotides align to TRBD2. J lost 4 bases, V lost 3 bases, and 3 bases had no gene match. This CDR3 has 14 residues. The CDR3 spells CASSFLGGYNEQFF. Here the CDR3 DNA reads TGTGCCAGCAGTTTCTTGGGAGGGTACAATGAGCAGTTCTTC.

This clonotype was found a few times. CDR3 protein: CSARQQRYQETQYF. CDR3 coding DNA: TGCAGTGCTAGACAGCAAAGATACCAAGAGACCCAGTACTTC. V usage is TRBV20-1 and J usage is TRBJ2-5; the D is unclear. The CDR3 is 14 amino acids. Trimming cost V 2 bases and J 0 bases, with 10 bases left between them. Germline CDR1 reads DFQATT; CDR2 reads SNEGSKA (reference sequence).

This clonotype was counted a few times. The chain carries TRBV2 and TRBJ2-1, with TRBD2 matching over 10 bases. The J segment lost 0 bases and the V segment lost 6 bases, leaving 11 bases of the junction unmatched. Per germline, CDR1 SNHLY and CDR2 FYNNEI. CDR3 length: 18 amino acids. The CDR3 is CASSPPPGLAPSYNEQFF. Here the CDR3 DNA reads TGTGCCAGCAGCCCCCCCCCGGGACTAGCGCCCTCCTACAATGAGCAGTTCTTC.

There are a few counts of this clonotype. The chain uses TRBV7-9 and TRBJ2-2; D gene uncertain. The CDR3 is 14 amino acids. Germline CDR1 reads SEHNR; CDR2 reads FQNEAQ (reference sequence). The V gene lost 6 bases and the J gene lost 2 bases, with 10 bases spanning the gap. CDR3 in amino acids: CASRPYSNTGELFF. The CDR3 nucleotides read TGTGCCAGCAGGCCATACAGTAACACCGGGGAGCTGTTTTTT.

This chain links TRBV20-1 with TRBJ2-1; weak D call: TRBD2 (5 bases). Germline CDR1 reads DFQATT; CDR2 reads SNEGSKA (reference sequence). Trimming shortened V by 5 bases and J by 6 bases, and 17 bases separated the two germline ends. This CDR3 comprises 14 residues. The CDR3 loop is CSALDFRGSNEQFF. Here the CDR3 DNA reads TGCAGTGCTTTGGACTTCCGAGGAAGCAATGAGCAGTTCTTC.

This chain uses TRBV5-1 with TRBJ1-6; TRBD1 matches at 11 bases. Trimming took 3 bases from V and 10 from J; bases not matched to a gene: 6. This CDR3 spans 15 amino acids. Germline CDR1 and CDR2: SGHRS and YFSETQ. CDR3 protein: CASSSWDRGVSPLHF. CDR3 sequence (DNA): TGCGCCAGCAGCTCCTGGGACAGGGGGGTCTCACCCCTCCACTTT.